The T cell receptor beta chain under discussion was sequenced for a study of cytomegalovirus exposure and HLA in healthy donors. Overall study findings and caveats: Diagnosis of cytomegalovirus status made by the classifier reportedly showed high specificity and sensitivity. Researchers counted approximately 160 TCR beta chains as cytomegalovirus-associated.

Profiling relied on immunoSEQ multiplex PCR, and the TCRdb table lists in-frame clones only, not all of them. The data contain about 240,000 clones, approximately 83% of them seen just once; the ten biggest clones take up roughly 1.2%. This CDR3 is built from 15 residues. From germline, CDR1 is SGHAT and CDR2 FQDESV (reference sequence). J was trimmed by 2 bases and V by 6 bases; bases with no gene match: 10. As for this clone: Antigen specificity is unknown.

The chain links TRBV11-1 to TRBJ2-7; 7 bases align to TRBD1. The source is a woman aged 25 to 39 in good health and CMV-seropositive. Source material: PBMCs. CDR3 loop: CASRGGGGLTYEQYF. CDR3 in DNA: TGTGCCAGCAGAGGGGGCGGCGGCCTAACCTACGAGCAGTACTTC.